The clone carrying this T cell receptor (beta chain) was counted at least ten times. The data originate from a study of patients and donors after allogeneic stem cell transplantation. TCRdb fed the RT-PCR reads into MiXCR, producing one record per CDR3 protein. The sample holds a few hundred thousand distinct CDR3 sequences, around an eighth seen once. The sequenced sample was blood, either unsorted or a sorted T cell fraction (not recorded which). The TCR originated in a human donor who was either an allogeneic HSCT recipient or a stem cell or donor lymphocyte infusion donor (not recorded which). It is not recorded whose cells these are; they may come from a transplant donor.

This chain's CDR3 is CASKNRGETEAFF. The CDR3 DNA follows: TGTGCCAGCAAAAACAGGGGGGAAACTGAAGCTTTCTTT. The chain combines TRBV6-1 with TRBJ1-1, with TRBD1 matching over 8 bases. The V gene end was trimmed by 7 bases and the J gene end by 5 bases; junction bases not matched to a gene: 6. The CDR3 covers 13 residues. Germline-derived CDR1 and CDR2 are MNHNS and SASEGT.